The next 22 T cell receptor beta chains were all read from a single sample in a study of shared clonotypes between healthy human individuals. The naive CD8 fraction comprised CD45RO-negative cells positively selected for CCR7 and excluded terminally differentiated effector memory CD45RA+ cells. TCRdb's copy holds only in-frame clones and misses some; the assay was immunoSEQ multiplex PCR. Among around 2,000,000 clones listed, more than 85% were seen once. Material for sequencing was naive CD8+ T cells from PBMCs. The receptor source for this set is a young man in good health. Some clones in this sample may be carry-over from other donors' samples.

The chain recombines TRBV7-9 with TRBJ2-1; TRBD2 agrees at 9 bases. Unmatched junction bases numbered 2, after V lost 0 bases and J lost 5 bases. The CDR3 is 15 residues long. From germline, CDR1 is SEHNR and CDR2 FQNEAQ (reference sequence). The DNA for the CDR3 is TGTGCCAGCAGCTTAGCTAGCGGGAGCCACAATGAGCAGTTCTTC. It specifies CASSLASGSHNEQFF.

This clone turned up a few times. Other DNA sequences in the sample encode the same CDR3. The chain has TRBV19 and TRBJ1-1, with D hard to call. The CDR3 totals 15 residues. Germline values: CDR1 LNHDA, CDR2 SQIVND (reference sequence). Trimming took 0 bases from V and 1 from J, leaving 9 bases between them. In DNA, the CDR3 is TGTGCCAGTAGTATAGATCCGGGAGGGAACACTGAAGCTTTCTTT. This sequence encodes CASSIDPGGNTEAFF.

Note on this clone: The same CDR3 also results from other DNA sequences found in this sample. The J gene is TRBJ1-1, the V gene TRBV27; D gene unclear. CDR1 is MNHEY and CDR2 is SMNVEV in the germline V gene (reference sequence). The CDR3 runs to 13 residues. V lost 2 bases and J lost 5, with 9 bases in between. The CDR3 loop reads CASSLLGGTEAFF. CDR3 sequence (DNA): TGTGCCAGCAGTTTACTGGGAGGGACTGAAGCTTTCTTT.

V usage is TRBV7-9 and J usage is TRBJ2-1; D might be TRBD1 or TRBD2, each matching 5 bases. V lost 5 bases and J lost 7, with 24 bases in between. From germline, CDR1 is SEHNR and CDR2 FQNEAQ (reference sequence). This CDR3 is built from 17 residues. The CDR3 protein is CASSNPPGTTKGNEQFF. The CDR3 region has the DNA TGTGCCAGCAGCAATCCCCCCGGGACCACAAAGGGTAATGAGCAGTTCTTC. Combining the CDR3 with reference TRBV7-9 and TRBJ2-1 gives the whole variable domain DTGVSQNPRHKITKRGQNVTFRCDPISEHNRLYWYRQTLGQGPEFLTYFQNEAQLEKSRLLSDRFSAERPKGSFSTLEIQRTEQGDSAMYLCASSNPPGTTKGNEQFFGPGTRLTVL.

This chain uses TRBV10-3 with TRBJ1-1; TRBD1 matches at 7 bases. The CDR3 covers 16 residues. CDR1 and CDR2 (germline): ENHRY, SYGVKD. With V trimmed by 5 bases and J by 5 bases, 14 bases remained unmatched. CDR3 protein: CAISSVQGVEGTEAFF. In DNA, the CDR3 is TGTGCCATCAGTTCGGTCCAGGGGGTAGAAGGGACTGAAGCTTTCTTT.

The chain employs TRBV6-1 and TRBJ1-2, with D hard to call. The germline V and J ends were trimmed by 2 bases and 4 bases, with 11 bases remaining between them. The CDR3 consists of 14 residues. Germline V gene data show CDR1 as MNHNS and CDR2 as SASEGT. CDR3 protein: CASSERRAVYGYTF. The CDR3 DNA follows: TGTGCCAGCAGTGAACGGCGGGCAGTCTATGGCTACACCTTC.

This chain joins TRBV6-5 and TRBJ1-5; the D is unclear. From germline, CDR1 is MNHEY and CDR2 SVGAGI. Trimming took off 0 bases at V and 11 bases at J, with 11 bases between the two ends. The CDR3 length is 13 residues. CDR3 sequence reads: CASSYSGMEAQHF. The CDR3 DNA reads TGTGCCAGCAGTTACTCGGGGATGGAGGCCCAGCATTTT.

The gene calls are TRBV27 and TRBJ2-1; 7 bases are a match to TRBD2. The CDR3 extends over 15 amino acids. Germline V gene data show CDR1 as MNHEY and CDR2 as SMNVEV (reference sequence). Losses at the gene ends were 3 bases for V and 7 bases for J; bases not matched to a gene: 9. The CDR3 is CASSFASGTSNEQFF. The CDR3 DNA reads TGTGCCAGCAGTTTCGCCAGCGGGACGTCGAATGAGCAGTTCTTC.

The chain combines TRBV28 with TRBJ2-7, with D unclear. The CDR3 contains 15 residues. V was trimmed by 1 base and J by 0 bases, leaving 10 bases between them. From germline, CDR1 is MDHEN and CDR2 SYDVKM. The CDR3 region is CASSLLSISSYEQYF. CDR3 sequence (DNA): TGTGCCAGCAGTTTATTATCCATCTCCTCCTACGAGCAGTACTTC.

This chain connects TRBV9 to TRBJ2-7; D possibly corresponds to TRBD1 (6 bases). V was cut by 0 bases and J by 6 bases, with 10 bases left in between. The CDR3 sequence is 13 residues long. Germline lookup yields CDR1 SGDLS and CDR2 YYNGEE. The CDR3 spells CASSVGWGLEQYF. CDR3 in DNA: TGTGCCAGCAGCGTAGGTTGGGGGCTCGAGCAGTACTTC.

The rearrangement joins TRBV5-6 to TRBJ1-2; D perhaps matches TRBD1 (6 bases). This CDR3 is 17 amino acids long. Looked up from germline, CDR1 is SGHDT and CDR2 is YYEEEE. Trimming pared 1 base from V and 0 bases from J, leaving 16 bases between. The CDR3 region is CASSLLASPGANYGYTF. DNA of the CDR3: TGTGCCAGCAGCTTGTTAGCATCGCCAGGGGCTAACTATGGCTACACCTTC.

The gene calls are TRBV10-2 and TRBJ1-1, with D perhaps TRBD1 (5 bases). Germline V gene sequence: CDR1 WSHSY, CDR2 SAAADI. V lost 3 bases to trimming and J lost 7 bases, with 9 bases between them. CDR3 length: 12 residues. The CDR3 sequence is CASSDGGFEAFF. CDR3 in DNA: TGCGCCAGCAGTGACGGGGGTTTTGAAGCTTTCTTT.

The gene calls are TRBV21-1 and TRBJ2-7; the D call of TRBD2 is as the table states it, not checked on the DNA. TRBV21-1 is deemed a pseudogene. The CDR3 length is 17 residues. The CDR3 protein is CASSPQTVGRGGYEQYF. In nucleotides, the CDR3 is TGTGCCAGCAGCCCCCAAACTGTGGGAAGAGGAGGCTACGAGCAGTACTTC.

The chain couples TRBV19 to TRBJ2-2, with D unresolved. The CDR3 has 13 amino acids. Trimming shortened V by 2 bases and J by 4 bases, and 5 bases separated the two germline ends. Germline V gene data show CDR1 as LNHDA and CDR2 as SQIVND (reference sequence). The CDR3 DNA follows: TGTGCCAGTAGTATATTCAGCACCGGGGAGCTGTTTTTT. It translates to CASSIFSTGELFF. The full variable domain, rest sourced from reference TRBV19 and TRBJ2-2, is DGGITQSPKYLFRKEGQNVTLSCEQNLNHDAMYWYRQDPGQGLRLIYYSQIVNDFQKGDIAEGYSVSREKKESFPLTVTSAQKNPTAFYLCASSIFSTGELFFGEGSRLTVL.

J is TRBJ2-3 and V is TRBV7-3; D remains unclear. The CDR3 consists of 12 residues. The germline V gene encodes CDR1 SGHTA and CDR2 FQGTGA. The ends were cut back, 3 bases at V and 4 bases at J, with 5 bases in the middle. CDR3 nucleotides: TGTGCCAGCAGCTTTGGGGCAGATACGCAGTATTTT. This encodes CASSFGADTQYF.

This clone has just one count. J is TRBJ1-3 and V is TRBV11-2; perhaps TRBD1 as D (6 bases). This CDR3 has 17 amino acids. CDR1 and CDR2 (germline): SGHAT, FQNNGV. Trimming shortened V by 1 base and J by 0 bases, and 13 bases separated the two germline ends. The CDR3 region is CASSLVGGASSGNTIYF. Written as DNA, the CDR3 is TGTGCCAGCAGCTTAGTGGGGGGGGCCTCCTCTGGAAACACCATATATTTT. Full variable domain (outside the CDR3, taken from reference TRBV11-2 and TRBJ1-3): EAGVAQSPRYKIIEKRQSVAFWCNPISGHATLYWYQQILGQGPKLLIQFQNNGVVDDSQLPKDRFSAERLKGVDSTLKIQPAKLEDSAVYLCASSLVGGASSGNTIYFGEGSWLTVV.

This clone was observed a single time. Other DNA variants within this sample encode the same CDR3. In nucleotides, the CDR3 is TGTGCCAGCAGCTTAGGGGTCAGCACAGATACGCAGTATTTT. Amino acid sequence: CASSLGVSTDTQYF. This rearrangement joins TRBV7-9 to TRBJ2-3; D remains unclear. Germline V gives CDR1 SEHNR, CDR2 FQNEAQ (reference sequence). The V gene lost 1 base and the J gene lost 0 bases, with 5 bases spanning the gap. CDR3 length: 14 amino acids. The entire variable domain, with the rest obtained from reference TRBV7-9 and TRBJ2-3, is as follows: DTGVSQNPRHKITKRGQNVTFRCDPISEHNRLYWYRQTLGQGPEFLTYFQNEAQLEKSRLLSDRFSAERPKGSFSTLEIQRTEQGDSAMYLCASSLGVSTDTQYFGPGTRLTVL.

This clone was recorded only once. J is TRBJ2-2 and V is TRBV7-7; D gene ambiguous. This CDR3 is built from 16 residues. V was pared by 3 bases and J by 0 bases, with 11 bases between. CDR1 and CDR2 from the germline V gene are SSHAT and FNYEAQ (reference sequence). The CDR3 region has the DNA TGTGCCAGCAGCTTGGGCTGGGTTTCGAACACCGGGGAGCTGTTTTTT. This sequence encodes CASSLGWVSNTGELFF.

The V and J genes are TRBV11-1 and TRBJ2-7; D could derive from TRBD1 or TRBD2 (5 bases each). V shed 6 bases and J shed 6 bases, with 21 bases lying between them. Per the germline V gene, CDR1 is SGHAT and CDR2 is FQDESV (reference sequence). The CDR3 runs 15 residues. The DNA of the CDR3 is TGTGCCAGCAGTCCAGACAGCGCCGAGGGGATCGAGCAGTACTTC. This encodes CASSPDSAEGIEQYF. Using reference TRBV11-1 and TRBJ2-7 for the parts outside the CDR3, the full variable domain is EAEVAQSPRYKITEKSQAVAFWCDPISGHATLYWYRQILGQGPELLVQFQDESVVDDSQLPKDRFSAERLKGVDSTLKIQPAELGDSAMYLCASSPDSAEGIEQYFGPGTRLTVT.

This sequence joins TRBV29-1 and TRBJ2-1, with D possibly called TRBD1 or TRBD2 (6 bases each). The CDR3 covers 18 residues. V gave up 3 bases and J gave up 2 bases, with 23 bases separating them. Germline CDR1 reads SQVTM; CDR2 reads ANQGSEA. The CDR3 nucleotides read TGCAGCGTTGACGAAGCGGTGGGGGGCGCTTGGACCTACAATGAGCAGTTCTTC. Translating gives CSVDEAVGGAWTYNEQFF.

The chain links TRBV4-1 to TRBJ2-7; D is undetermined. Germline CDR1 is MGHRA and CDR2 is YSYEKL. The CDR3 spans 15 residues. V lost 2 bases and J 3 bases, leaving 14 bases between the germline ends. The CDR3 reads CASSQHSAGLYEQYF. Here the CDR3 DNA reads TGCGCCAGCAGCCAACACTCGGCTGGTCTCTACGAGCAGTACTTC.

This sequence joins TRBV4-3 and TRBJ2-3, with TRBD2 matching over 12 bases. The CDR3 extends over 16 amino acids. The ends lost 5 bases at V and 2 bases at J; junction bases unmatched: 5. The V gene's germline CDR1 is LGHNA and CDR2 YSLEER. This CDR3 is CASSKRLAGDTDTQYF. The CDR3 DNA sequence: TGCGCCAGCAGCAAAAGACTAGCGGGAGACACAGATACGCAGTATTTT.